This TCR beta chain was captured in a study of blood T cell repertoires in COVID-19. For the study at large: There were acute and convalescent COVID-19 samples, and they came from the United States, Italy and Spain. T cells, B-cell-depleted T cells, or PBMCs provided the cDNA or gDNA that served as material.

As processed by the authors: Estimation of nucleated cell counts relied on the amplification of reference gene primers. Clones were read by immunoSEQ multiplex PCR, and TCRdb kept only the in-frame ones, dropping some. D and trimming were read from the DNA, whereas the V and J calls and clone size are those reported in that table. The sample lists fewer than 650,000 clones, less than 90% occurring once. A Seattle source enrolled patients during active infection and followed them longitudinally. Trimming removed 7 bases from V and 4 bases from J; junction bases left unmatched: 9. The CDR3 is made up of 16 amino acids. Germline CDR1 is MGHDK and CDR2 is SYGVNS.

The chain joins TRBV25-1 to TRBJ1-4; TRBD1 matches 10 bases. The sequenced sample consisted of peripheral blood. The origin of this receptor is a woman in her 50s with COVID-19, enrolled during active disease. The CDR3 nucleotides are TGTGCCAGCAAAGGGACAGGGGAAGGGGATAATGAAAAACTGTTTTTT. It specifies CASKGTGEGDNEKLFF.